Listed below are T cell receptor beta chains from one sample, sequenced in a study of cytomegalovirus exposure and HLA in healthy donors. Sequencing was performed with immunoSEQ multiplex PCR; in TCRdb, only in-frame clones are kept and a portion is missing. The sample has approximately 83,000 clones; 80% are singletons. Source material: PBMCs. Receptors originate from a man younger than 35 in good health and CMV-seronegative. Each CDR3 is given without its conserved first and last residue. Fields, in order: J gene, V gene, clone size, D gene, CDR3 length, CDR3 protein. A D gene is named only where the DNA matches it firmly. Clone sizes are given selectively: once, few, many, or a class where the clone is expanded.

j_call: TRBJ2-3; v_call: TRBV19; clone_size: .; d_call: TRBD2; cdr3_length: 14; cdr3_aa: ASSIGGGMGTDTQY
j_call: TRBJ1-6; v_call: TRBV30; clone_size: .; d_call: .; cdr3_length: 13; cdr3_aa: AWSNGGANNSPLH
j_call: TRBJ2-5; v_call: TRBV5-1; clone_size: .; d_call: .; cdr3_length: 13; cdr3_aa: ASSPLRGPQETQY
j_call: TRBJ1-5; v_call: TRBV19; clone_size: .; d_call: TRBD1; cdr3_length: 12; cdr3_aa: ASSINRGRSAQH
j_call: TRBJ1-1; v_call: TRBV30; clone_size: once; d_call: .; cdr3_length: 11; cdr3_aa: AWSVRGPGRLW
j_call: TRBJ2-1; v_call: TRBV6-1; clone_size: .; d_call: TRBD2; cdr3_length: 13; cdr3_aa: ASSTRGGQNNEQF
j_call: TRBJ1-3; v_call: TRBV19; clone_size: .; d_call: TRBD1; cdr3_length: 12; cdr3_aa: ASSSTGDRYTIY
j_call: TRBJ2-2; v_call: TRBV19; clone_size: .; d_call: .; cdr3_length: 13; cdr3_aa: ASSPGLSNTGELF
j_call: TRBJ1-1; v_call: TRBV6-5; clone_size: .; d_call: .; cdr3_length: 11; cdr3_aa: ASYRVVNTEAF
j_call: TRBJ2-1; v_call: TRBV5-4; clone_size: few; d_call: .; cdr3_length: 13; cdr3_aa: ASSAGYSSYNEQF
j_call: TRBJ2-7; v_call: TRBV5-1; clone_size: few; d_call: TRBD2; cdr3_length: 16; cdr3_aa: ASSLAPSGSGGSYEQY
j_call: .; v_call: TRBV5-4; clone_size: once; d_call: .; cdr3_length: 12; cdr3_aa: ASSPDSRPYEQY
j_call: TRBJ2-7; v_call: TRBV5-5; clone_size: .; d_call: TRBD2; cdr3_length: 12; cdr3_aa: ASIPGRVAYEQY
j_call: TRBJ2-3; v_call: TRBV7-2; clone_size: few; d_call: TRBD2; cdr3_length: 17; cdr3_aa: ASSLIPPTSGGYTDTQY
j_call: TRBJ2-7; v_call: TRBV7-9; clone_size: .; d_call: .; cdr3_length: 11; cdr3_aa: ASSPGGWYEQY
j_call: TRBJ1-3; v_call: TRBV6-6; clone_size: .; d_call: .; cdr3_length: 13; cdr3_aa: ASSLDTLSGNTIY